This T cell receptor (beta chain) originates from a study of T-cell reconstitution after alpha-beta-depleted transplantation in children. This clonotype was seen a few times. V was trimmed by 3 bases and J by 7 bases, leaving 22 bases between them. The CDR3 runs 17 residues. Germline CDR1 is MGHRA and CDR2 is YSYEKL. Unique molecular identifiers were used in preparing the TCRbeta library. One entry per CDR3 protein results from TCRdb running MiXCR on the PCR reads. The sample carries more than 400,000 distinct CDR3 sequences, about an eighth recorded once. The TCR sequence derives from a female patient aged 2-15 years who had a stem cell transplant for aplastic anemia, so the T cells may come from the graft donor. The chain has TRBV4-1 and TRBJ1-5; D is ambiguous. The sequencing used PBMCs, mostly from graft donor cells, collected 180 days after TCRalphabeta/CD19-depleted stem cell transplant. The CDR3 sequence: CASSQSTATRRGQPQHF. The CDR3 region has the DNA TGCGCCAGCAGCCAGTCAACGGCGACCCGGAGAGGGCAGCCCCAGCATTTT.